Each of the 14 T cell receptor beta chains below was sequenced from the same sample in a study of lymphopenia after photon versus proton radiotherapy. Clones were sequenced by immunoSEQ multiplex PCR, and TCRdb holds only the in-frame ones, with some missing. The sample comprises more than 50,000 clones, about 83% of which are singletons, and over 25% rests with the top ten. The sequencing used peripheral blood, collected from a patient treated with photon-based radiotherapy. These receptors all come from a man aged 50-59 years with gastric cancer.

This sequence joins TRBV7-6 and TRBJ1-3, with 7 nucleotides matching TRBD1. Per the germline V gene, CDR1 is SGHVS and CDR2 is FNYEAQ. The CDR3 covers 17 residues. V shed 5 bases and J 0 bases; nucleotides not matched to a gene: 10. CDR3 nucleotide sequence: TGTGCCAGCAGCGTGGAGGGGGCCCAAGTCTCTGGAAACACCATATATTTT. Translated, it gives CASSVEGAQVSGNTIYF.

This rearrangement joins TRBV7-8 to TRBJ2-4; 8 bases are a match to TRBD1. The length of the CDR3 is 18 residues. Trimming removed 5 bases from V and 0 bases from J; junction bases left unmatched: 12. The V gene's germline CDR1 is SGHVS and CDR2 FQNEAQ. CDR3 bases: TGTGCCAGCAGCCCTCAACCCGACAGGGGACTAGCCAAAAACATTCAGTACTTC. This sequence encodes CASSPQPDRGLAKNIQYF.

The rearrangement joins TRBV15 to TRBJ1-2, with D uncertain. The CDR3 is made up of 15 amino acids. Per germline, CDR1 LNHNV and CDR2 YYDKDF (reference sequence). V gave up 1 base and J gave up 4 bases, with 13 bases separating them. The CDR3 is CATSRGDRVFYGYTF. As DNA, the CDR3 is TGTGCCACCAGCAGAGGTGACCGCGTTTTCTATGGCTACACCTTC.

V gene TRBV14 combines with J gene TRBJ1-1, with D perhaps matching TRBD1 (5 bases). Germline loops: CDR1 SGHDN, CDR2 FVKESK. There are 14 residues in the CDR3. Trimming shortened V by 3 bases and J by 0 bases, and 8 bases separated the two germline ends. CDR3 loop: CASSHAGMNTEAFF. The DNA of the CDR3 is TGTGCCAGCAGCCATGCAGGGATGAACACTGAAGCTTTCTTT. Combining the CDR3 with reference TRBV14 and TRBJ1-1 gives the whole variable domain EAGVTQFPSHSVIEKGQTVTLRCDPISGHDNLYWYRRVMGKEIKFLLHFVKESKQDESGMPNNRFLAERTGGTYSTLKVQPAELEDSGVYFCASSHAGMNTEAFFGQGTRLTVV.

This clone was detected only once. At the DNA level, this CDR3 is encoded by other sequences in the same sample as well. V and J are TRBV7-2 and TRBJ1-3; D is uncertain. This CDR3 has 14 residues. With 6 bases removed from V and 0 bases from J, the gap between germline ends came to 9 bases. The V gene's germline CDR1 is SGHTA and CDR2 FQGNSA. Here the CDR3 DNA reads TGTGCCAGCAGTTCGGGCCCCTCTGGAAACACCATATATTTT. It specifies CASSSGPSGNTIYF. Based on the CDR3 plus reference TRBV7-2 and TRBJ1-3, the full variable domain is GAGVSQSPSNKVTEKGKDVELRCDPISGHTALYWYRQSLGQGLEFLIYFQGNSAPDKSGLPSDRFSAERTGGSVSTLTIQRTQQEDSAVYLCASSSGPSGNTIYFGEGSWLTVV.

This clone has more than one count but fewer than ten. The chain links TRBV5-1 to TRBJ2-7; D gene uncertain. The length of the CDR3 is 13 residues. The germline V gene encodes CDR1 SGHRS and CDR2 YFSETQ. The V end was cut by 3 bases, the J end by 7 bases, with 14 bases between. The CDR3 is CASSSDGLLEQYF. CDR3 DNA: TGCGCCAGCAGCTCCGACGGCCTCCTGGAGCAGTACTTC.

In its sample, this clone was seen a few times. The chain joins TRBV19 to TRBJ2-1; tentative D call: TRBD1 (6 bases). V was shortened by 7 bases and J by 9 bases, with 16 bases between the two germline ends. CDR1 and CDR2 (germline): LNHDA, SQIVND (reference sequence). The length of the CDR3 is 13 residues. CDR3 nucleotide sequence: TGTGCCAGTAAGGTAACAGGGAGTGGTGAGCAGTTCTTC. It codes for CASKVTGSGEQFF.

The chain recombines TRBV7-6 with TRBJ2-7; 9 bases map to TRBD2. The CDR3 consists of 14 residues. Germline CDR1 SGHVS, CDR2 FNYEAQ. V gave up 6 bases and J gave up 9 bases; unmatched junction bases: 12. The CDR3 loop reads CASSETTSGAPQYF. CDR3 coding DNA: TGTGCCAGCAGTGAGACGACTAGCGGAGCGCCGCAGTACTTC.

This chain joins TRBV29-1 and TRBJ2-7, with D possibly matching TRBD1 (5 bases). This CDR3 has 13 residues. Per germline, CDR1 SQVTM and CDR2 ANQGSEA. Trimming removed 6 bases from V and 2 bases from J, with 14 bases in between. CDR3 sequence (DNA): TGCAGCGTCGTTGGACGGACACCCTACGAGCAGTACTTC. This codes for CSVVGRTPYEQYF.

This chain uses TRBV7-2 with TRBJ1-1, with D tentatively TRBD1 (5 bases). CDR1 is SGHTA and CDR2 is FQGNSA in the germline V gene. Trimming left V 1 base short and J 1 base short, with 7 bases between. The CDR3 extends over 14 amino acids. CDR3 protein: CASSLGGANTEAFF. CDR3 DNA sequence: TGTGCCAGCAGCTTAGGGGGCGCGAACACTGAAGCTTTCTTT.

This sequence joins TRBV18 and TRBJ2-7; 9 bases are shared with TRBD2. Trimming at V came to 3 bases and at J to 6 bases, leaving 9 bases not matched to a gene. This CDR3 comprises 15 residues. Germline CDR1 is KGHSH and CDR2 is LQKENI. The DNA of the CDR3 is TGTGCCAGCTCACCCCGGGCGGGAGGGCCGGGCGAGCAGTACTTC. Its protein product is CASSPRAGGPGEQYF.

V gene TRBV5-4 combines with J gene TRBJ2-7; D gene uncertain. This CDR3 contains 16 residues. Between the trimmed V and J ends, which lost 3 bases and 3 bases, there was a span of 19 bases. The V gene's germline CDR1 is SGHNT and CDR2 YYREEE (reference sequence). CDR3 amino acids: CASSSSLVYGYYEQYF. As DNA, the CDR3 is TGTGCCAGCAGCTCATCCTTGGTATACGGATACTACGAGCAGTACTTC. Looking up the rest from reference TRBV5-4 and TRBJ2-7 gives the full variable domain: ETGVTQSPTHLIKTRGQQVTLRCSSQSGHNTVSWYQQALGQGPQFIFQYYREEENGRGNFPPRFSGLQFPNYSSELNVNALELDDSALYLCASSSSLVYGYYEQYFGPGTRLTVT.

V and J are TRBV28 and TRBJ2-2; 9 bases agree with TRBD1. Germline CDR1 and CDR2: MDHEN and SYDVKM. With 5 bases clipped from V and 7 bases from J, the junction kept 14 bases outside the gene matches. The CDR3 has 17 amino acids. The CDR3, as DNA: TGTGCCAGCAGTCTCCGTACCGGGACAGGGTATAACGGGGAGCTGTTTTTT. It translates to CASSLRTGTGYNGELFF.

The chain combines TRBV7-9 with TRBJ2-2, with TRBD1 matching over 7 bases. This CDR3 is built from 15 residues. Germline lookup yields CDR1 SEHNR and CDR2 FQNEAQ (reference sequence). J lost 0 bases, V lost 5 bases, and 3 bases had no gene match. The CDR3 region is CASSGGQPNTGELFF. CDR3 DNA: TGTGCCAGCAGCGGGGGACAGCCGAACACCGGGGAGCTGTTTTTT. Supplemented by reference TRBV7-9 and TRBJ2-2, the full variable domain reads DTGVSQNPRHKITKRGQNVTFRCDPISEHNRLYWYRQTLGQGPEFLTYFQNEAQLEKSRLLSDRFSAERPKGSFSTLEIQRTEQGDSAMYLCASSGGQPNTGELFFGEGSRLTVL.